The entry below gives a single T cell receptor (beta chain) sequence along with its context. Antigen: not known. The record originates from a study of PD-L1 blockade in urothelial cancer. Study summary: Blood underwent analysis 3 weeks (second dose) and 6 weeks after treatment began. Study-level points and caveats: Patients who had durable benefit saw their tumor-associated blood clones expand more at 3 weeks.

Locally advanced or metastatic urothelial carcinoma affected all patients. Synthetic TCR analog templates were added to each PCR reaction. Some clones are missing from TCRdb's copy, which holds only in-frame ones; the method was immunoSEQ multiplex PCR. The sample includes 35,000 to 40,000 clones, more than 65% of them seen just once. Trimming removed 2 bases from V and 0 bases from J, with 8 bases in between. Germline lookup yields CDR1 MNHNY and CDR2 SVGAGI (reference sequence). The CDR3 is made up of 15 amino acids. This specimen was PBMCs, taken around atezolizumab (anti-PD-L1) treatment. The J gene is TRBJ1-5, the V gene TRBV6-6; D is uncertain. The sequence was collected from a man aged 70-80 years with urothelial cancer. In nucleotides, the CDR3 is TGTGCCAGCAGTTACCCGGCAGGTAGCAATCAGCCCCAGCATTTT. Encoded protein: CASSYPAGSNQPQHF.